This passage covers 25 T cell receptor beta chains from one sample sequenced in a study of graft-versus-host responses after intestinal transplantation. Libraries were prepared by immunoSEQ multiplex PCR; TCRdb keeps only in-frame clonotypes and omits some of them. The repertoire has approximately 9,700 clones, nearly 95% of them found once; the top ten carry 15% to 20%. The sequences come from bone marrow, collected roughly 540 days after intestinal transplantation. The source is a human patient who received an intestinal transplant, so some T cells may come from the graft donor.

This chain uses TRBV11-2 with TRBJ1-5; 8 bases match TRBD1. V lost 3 bases and J lost 3; bases outside the gene matches: 4. The CDR3 contains 15 residues. Germline CDR1 reads SGHAT; CDR2 reads FQNNGV. CDR3 protein: CASSLTGESNQPQHF. As DNA, the CDR3 is TGTGCCAGCAGCTTGACAGGGGAATCCAATCAGCCCCAGCATTTT.

The J gene is TRBJ2-5, the V gene TRBV4-1; 12 nucleotides line up with TRBD1. The CDR3 extends over 15 amino acids. After removal of 2 bases from V and 4 bases from J, the junction contained 2 bases not matched to a gene. The germline V gene encodes CDR1 MGHRA and CDR2 YSYEKL. DNA of the CDR3: TGCGCCAGCAGCCAACGGGACAGGGGGCTAGAGACCCAGTACTTC. It codes for CASSQRDRGLETQYF.

The V call is TRBV19, the J call TRBJ2-7; TRBD2 matches 14 bases. The CDR3 has 20 residues. The germline CDR1 and CDR2 sequences are LNHDA and SQIVND (reference sequence). V lost 5 bases, J lost 1 base, and 16 bases stayed unmatched. The CDR3 DNA follows: TGTGCCAGTAGTGTAAGACTAGCGGGAGGGCTGCAGACTTATTCCTACGAGCAGTACTTC. It yields the protein CASSVRLAGGLQTYSYEQYF.

The chain uses TRBV6-1 and TRBJ1-5; TRBD1 aligns across 9 bases. The length of the CDR3 is 15 residues. V lost 3 bases and J lost 5; bases outside the gene matches: 5. Germline-derived CDR1 and CDR2 are MNHNS and SASEGT. CDR3 sequence: CASSETGGRYQPQHF. In DNA form, the CDR3 reads TGTGCCAGCAGTGAGACAGGGGGGCGATATCAGCCCCAGCATTTT.

The genes are TRBV28 and TRBJ2-1; 14 bases agree with TRBD2. There are 16 residues in the CDR3. Germline lookup yields CDR1 MDHEN and CDR2 SYDVKM. J gave up 8 bases and V 5 bases, and 8 bases lay outside the gene matches. In nucleotides, the CDR3 is TGTGCCAGCAGTCTAGGGACTAGCGGGAGTAGCGATGAGCAGTTCTTC. Its protein product is CASSLGTSGSSDEQFF. Full variable domain (remainder filled in from reference TRBV28 and TRBJ2-1): DVKVTQSSRYLVKRTGEKVFLECVQDMDHENMFWYRQDPGLGLRLIYFSYDVKMKEKGDIPEGYSVSREKKERFSLILESASTNQTSMYLCASSLGTSGSSDEQFFGPGTRLTVL.

Note on this clone: It is likely a read error: a sequence one base away is far more abundant. V and J are TRBV27 and TRBJ2-7; D is uncertain. V shed 3 bases and J shed 3 bases, with 9 bases lying between them. The CDR3 runs 13 residues. Germline V lookup: CDR1 MNHEY, CDR2 SMNVEV (reference sequence). DNA of the CDR3: TGTGCCAGCAGTTTCGTGGACGGCTACGAGCAGTACTTC. It yields the protein CASSFVDGYEQYF.

The rearrangement joins TRBV21-1 to TRBJ2-3; the table's D gene call, TRBD2, was not cross checked with the DNA. TRBV21-1 is reported as a pseudogene. The CDR3 sequence is 20 residues long. The CDR3 DNA sequence: TGTGCCAGCAGCAAAGAGGGTCTCCAGCGGGAGGTCCTTTGTCCAGATACGCAGTATTTT. Encoded protein: CASSKEGLQREVLCPDTQYF.

This clone was detected only once. This rearrangement joins TRBV6-1 to TRBJ2-6, with a tentative D call TRBD1 (6 bases). The CDR3 is 16 amino acids. V dropped 4 bases and J dropped 3 bases, with 13 bases sitting between them. Germline values: CDR1 MNHNS, CDR2 SASEGT. CDR3 nucleotide sequence: TGTGCCAGCAGTGGGGCAGGGGCCATTGGGGCCAACGTCCTGACTTTC. Translated, it gives CASSGAGAIGANVLTF.

This clone was observed a single time. This sequence joins TRBV6-8 and TRBJ1-5; D remains unclear. This CDR3 contains 14 residues. CDR1 is MNHGY, CDR2 SAAAGT, per germline. Trimming pared 5 bases from V and 6 bases from J, leaving 14 bases between. This chain's CDR3 is CASSLSGDRQPQHF. The CDR3 DNA follows: TGTGCCAGCAGTCTATCTGGGGATCGTCAGCCCCAGCATTTT.

J is TRBJ2-7 and V is TRBV5-1, with 10 bases that match TRBD2. V trimming: 0 bases; J trimming: 4 bases; junction bases outside the gene matches: 4. The germline gives CDR1 SGHRS, CDR2 YFSETQ. CDR3 size: 15 residues. This CDR3 is CASSLESGREYEQYF. DNA of the CDR3: TGCGCCAGCAGCTTGGAAAGCGGGAGGGAATACGAGCAGTACTTC.

The chain recombines TRBV18 with TRBJ1-2, with a possible D match to TRBD1 (5 bases). The V end was cut by 3 bases, the J end by 3 bases, with 14 bases between. This CDR3 has 15 residues. CDR1 KGHSH and CDR2 LQKENI come from the germline V gene. CDR3 protein: CASSPPVGPYYGYTF. In DNA, the CDR3 is TGTGCCAGCTCACCCCCCGTGGGGCCCTACTATGGCTACACCTTC.

By share of the sample, this clone is medium-sized. The rearrangement links TRBV7-9 to TRBJ1-2; D possibly corresponds to TRBD1 (5 bases). Germline V gene sequence: CDR1 SEHNR, CDR2 FQNEAQ (reference sequence). This CDR3 spans 14 amino acids. V lost 3 bases and J lost 8, with 16 bases in between. The CDR3 DNA reads as TGTGCCAGCAGCTTCCCGGGCGGGGCGCGGGGCTACACCTTC. Translation gives CASSFPGGARGYTF.

This chain links TRBV15 with TRBJ2-5; D call uncertain. Looked up from germline, CDR1 is LNHNV and CDR2 is YYDKDF (reference sequence). This CDR3 has 13 amino acids. V shed 8 bases and J shed 5 bases, with 15 bases lying between them. The CDR3 nucleotides read TGTGCCACCCGGGCAGATCCAATGGAGACCCAGTACTTC. As protein: CATRADPMETQYF. The full variable domain, rest sourced from reference TRBV15 and TRBJ2-5, is DAMVIQNPRYQVTQFGKPVTLSCSQTLNHNVMYWYQQKSSQAPKLLFHYYDKDFNNEADTPDNFQSRRPNTSFCFLDIRSPGLGDTAMYLCATRADPMETQYFGPGTRLLVL.

The count of this clone is one. The CDR3 protein is CASSGQEAFF. The CDR3 DNA reads as TGTGCCAGCAGCGGACAGGAAGCTTTCTTT. The chain employs TRBV27 and TRBJ1-1; the D gene is possibly TRBD1 (6 bases). Germline V gene sequence: CDR1 MNHEY, CDR2 SMNVEV (reference sequence). Trimming stripped 6 bases from V and 8 bases from J, with 7 bases between. This CDR3 contains 10 residues.

CDR3 amino acids: CASSVDLDLSSGNTIYF. For the CDR3, the DNA is TGTGCCAGCAGCGTAGATCTAGATCTGAGCTCTGGAAACACCATATATTTT. The chain recombines TRBV9 with TRBJ1-3; D ambiguous. The length of the CDR3 is 17 residues. Trimming removed 0 bases from V and 0 bases from J, with 13 bases in between. From germline, CDR1 is SGDLS and CDR2 YYNGEE.

The rearrangement uses TRBV28 and TRBJ1-5; D unclear. The CDR3 sequence is 13 residues long. Germline CDR1 and CDR2: MDHEN and SYDVKM. V gave up 3 bases and J gave up 9 bases, with 12 bases separating them. The CDR3 DNA follows: TGTGCCAGCAGTTTTTCCCCGGACGGGCCCCAGCATTTT. Protein sequence: CASSFSPDGPQHF.

Written as DNA, the CDR3 is TGTGCCAGCAGCAAATATAGCGGGAGCACAGATACGCAGTATTTT. It is translated as CASSKYSGSTDTQYF. The chain combines TRBV21-1 with TRBJ2-3; the DNA was not compared with TRBD2, the D call given in the table. TRBV21-1 is deemed a pseudogene. This CDR3 is 15 amino acids long.

This rearrangement joins TRBV27 to TRBJ2-7; D may be TRBD2 (5 bases). Germline loops: CDR1 MNHEY, CDR2 SMNVEV (reference sequence). Trimming left V 6 bases short and J 3 bases short, with 15 bases between. The CDR3 runs to 14 residues. CDR3 DNA sequence: TGTGCCAGCAGGCCCCGAAGACGGGACTACGAGCAGTACTTC. It encodes CASRPRRRDYEQYF.

The CDR3 protein is CASILDTNQPQHF. The CDR3 DNA reads TGTGCCAGCATCCTGGACACCAATCAGCCCCAGCATTTT. The genes are TRBV2 and TRBJ1-5, with a tentative D call TRBD1 (5 bases). Germline V CDR1 and CDR2: SNHLY, FYNNEI. Trimming cost V 7 bases and J 3 bases, with 10 bases left between them. This CDR3 has 13 residues.

The J gene is TRBJ2-1, the V gene TRBV25-1, with D tentatively TRBD2 (6 bases). Trimming pared 8 bases from V and 0 bases from J, leaving 8 bases between. The CDR3 contains 13 residues. Germline V gene sequence: CDR1 MGHDK, CDR2 SYGVNS. In DNA, the CDR3 is TGTGCCAGCGGGGGGAGCTCCTACAATGAGCAGTTCTTC. It specifies CASGGSSYNEQFF.

V is TRBV29-1 and J is TRBJ2-3; the match to TRBD2 covers 8 bases. Germline trimming cut 7 bases from V and 4 bases from J; bases unmatched to any gene: 10. Germline CDR1 SQVTM, CDR2 ANQGSEA. The CDR3 is 14 residues long. Here the CDR3 reads CSGTGTRLADTQYF. CDR3 bases: TGCAGCGGAACCGGGACTAGGTTGGCAGATACGCAGTATTTT.

The chain joins TRBV27 to TRBJ1-5, with 10 bases that match TRBD1. With 8 bases clipped from V and 6 bases from J, the junction kept 10 bases outside the gene matches. This CDR3 region has 15 residues. CDR1 is MNHEY, CDR2 SMNVEV, per germline (reference sequence). The CDR3: CASGLGTGEFQPQHF. The CDR3 DNA follows: TGTGCCAGCGGCTTGGGGACAGGGGAGTTTCAGCCCCAGCATTTT.

V and J are TRBV7-3 and TRBJ2-7; D is possibly TRBD2 (5 bases). The V end lost 2 bases, the J end lost 6 bases, and 17 bases lay between the germline ends. Germline V gene sequence: CDR1 SGHTA, CDR2 FQGTGA. The CDR3 length is 15 residues. In DNA form, the CDR3 reads TGTGCCAGCAGCTTATATGGGGTCGGGGATATCGAGCAGTACTTC. It translates to CASSLYGVGDIEQYF.

The chain is built from TRBV6-5 and TRBJ1-5, with D perhaps TRBD1 (5 bases). The germline CDR1 and CDR2 sequences are MNHEY and SVGAGI. This CDR3 region has 13 residues. V was clipped by 6 bases and J by 7 bases, with 13 bases between them. The CDR3 bases are TGTGCCAGCAGAGGTAGGGACGGACAGCCCCAGCATTTT. As protein: CASRGRDGQPQHF.

The chain combines TRBV6-5 with TRBJ2-7; D is perhaps TRBD1 or TRBD2 (5 bases each). There are 15 residues in the CDR3. Germline lookup yields CDR1 MNHEY and CDR2 SVGAGI. V dropped 2 bases and J dropped 3 bases, with 14 bases sitting between them. Here the CDR3 reads CASSYLSGTYYEQYF. Here the CDR3 DNA reads TGTGCCAGCAGTTACCTTTCCGGGACCTACTACGAGCAGTACTTC.